The 21 T cell receptor beta chains given below trace back to one sample, sequenced in a study of PD-L1 blockade in urothelial cancer. Sample time point: peripheral blood 6 weeks after treatment start. The assay was immunoSEQ multiplex PCR, and TCRdb's table has in-frame clones only and misses some. The sample records around 50,000 clones, around 82% being singletons. Source: PBMCs, taken around atezolizumab (anti-PD-L1) treatment. Source of these receptors: a man in his fifties or sixties with urothelial cancer.

V gene TRBV7-2 combines with J gene TRBJ2-1; a weak D match, TRBD2 (7 bases). There are 12 residues in the CDR3. Germline CDR1 reads SGHTA; CDR2 reads FQGNSA. Between the trimmed V and J ends, which lost 3 bases and 16 bases, there was a span of 16 bases. The CDR3 protein is CASSLTGGGSFF. Written as DNA, the CDR3 is TGTGCCAGCAGCTTGACGGGGGGCGGGTCTTTCTTC.

This sequence joins TRBV7-2 and TRBJ2-1, with TRBD2 identical over 11 bases. There are 17 residues in the CDR3. Germline-derived CDR1 and CDR2 are SGHTA and FQGNSA. Trimming took 4 bases from V and 7 from J; bases not matched to a gene: 12. CDR3 amino acids: CASSSRGLAGGYNEQFF. The CDR3 DNA reads TGTGCCAGCAGCTCCCGGGGGCTAGCGGGGGGTTATAATGAGCAGTTCTTC.

The chain employs TRBV4-3 and TRBJ2-1; D is unclear. Looked up from germline, CDR1 is LGHNA and CDR2 is YSLEER. The V gene lost 4 bases and the J gene lost 4 bases, with 11 bases spanning the gap. The CDR3 runs to 14 residues. CDR3 sequence reads: CASSPLTTYNEQFF. In DNA, the CDR3 is TGCGCCAGCAGCCCACTCACTACTTACAATGAGCAGTTCTTC.

V is TRBV7-8 and J is TRBJ1-5; perhaps TRBD1 as D (6 bases). The V and J ends lost 5 bases and 2 bases respectively, with 16 bases between them. The CDR3 has 16 residues. Germline loops: CDR1 SGHVS, CDR2 FQNEAQ. CDR3 nucleotides: TGTGCCAGCAGCGTCGAACAGGGTCTTCGCAATCAGCCCCAGCATTTT. Translated, it gives CASSVEQGLRNQPQHF.

V gene TRBV9 combines with J gene TRBJ2-1, with TRBD1 matching over 7 bases. V was clipped by 3 bases and J by 3 bases; unmatched bases: 6. The CDR3 is 15 residues long. Germline V gene sequence: CDR1 SGDLS, CDR2 YYNGEE. The CDR3 sequence: CASSAFTGVYNEQFF. For the CDR3, the DNA is TGTGCCAGCAGCGCATTTACAGGGGTCTACAATGAGCAGTTCTTC.

The J gene is TRBJ1-2, the V gene TRBV5-4; weak D call: TRBD1 (6 bases). The CDR3 covers 14 residues. Germline CDR1 and CDR2: SGHNT and YYREEE (reference sequence). The V gene lost 0 bases and the J gene lost 7 bases, with 13 bases spanning the gap. CDR3 residues: CASSLEGQWRGYTF. The DNA for the CDR3 is TGTGCCAGCAGCTTGGAGGGACAATGGCGTGGCTACACCTTC. Combining the CDR3 with reference TRBV5-4 and TRBJ1-2 gives the whole variable domain ETGVTQSPTHLIKTRGQQVTLRCSSQSGHNTVSWYQQALGQGPQFIFQYYREEENGRGNFPPRFSGLQFPNYSSELNVNALELDDSALYLCASSLEGQWRGYTFGSGTRLTVV.

This clone was observed a few times. This chain uses TRBV30 with TRBJ1-5; 9 nucleotides line up with TRBD1. The CDR3 covers 17 residues. Germline trimming cut 2 bases from V and 0 bases from J; bases unmatched to any gene: 8. Germline CDR1 reads GTSNPN; CDR2 reads SVGIG (reference sequence). Written as DNA, the CDR3 is TGTGCCTGGAGTTTCGGACAGGGGTCGTATAGCAATCAGCCCCAGCATTTT. It yields the protein CAWSFGQGSYSNQPQHF.

The chain combines TRBV20-1 with TRBJ1-2, with D unclear. CDR1 is DFQATT and CDR2 is SNEGSKA in the germline V gene (reference sequence). The CDR3 contains 11 residues. V lost 3 bases to trimming and J lost 6 bases, with 8 bases between them. The CDR3 reads CSASAGNGYTF. CDR3 in DNA: TGCAGTGCTAGTGCCGGGAATGGCTACACCTTC.

This chain links TRBV29-1 with TRBJ1-6; the D is unclear. V lost 6 bases and J lost 8, with 14 bases in between. The CDR3 runs to 13 residues. Germline-derived CDR1 and CDR2 are SQVTM and ANQGSEA. The CDR3 reads CSVRGSEYSPLHF. Written as DNA, the CDR3 is TGCAGCGTAAGAGGGTCAGAATATTCACCCCTCCACTTT.

CDR3 coding DNA: TGTGCCAGCCGGAGGGAGGGGGTAGGGACAGATACGCAGTATTTT. It translates to CASRREGVGTDTQYF. V is TRBV2 and J is TRBJ2-3; TRBD2 is a possible D gene (7 bases). V was pared by 8 bases and J by 3 bases, with 18 bases between. Per germline, CDR1 SNHLY and CDR2 FYNNEI. The CDR3 sequence is 15 residues long.

This chain connects TRBV7-8 to TRBJ2-1; 9 bases agree with TRBD2. The germline V gene has CDR1 SGHVS and CDR2 FQNEAQ. This CDR3 spans 15 amino acids. Unmatched junction bases numbered 4, after V lost 1 base and J lost 6 bases. CDR3 residues: CASSLDNSGSNEQFF. In DNA, the CDR3 is TGTGCCAGCAGCTTAGACAATAGCGGGAGCAATGAGCAGTTCTTC. The full variable domain, with the rest looked up from reference TRBV7-8 and TRBJ2-1, is GAGVSQSPRYKVAKRGQDVALRCDPISGHVSLFWYQQALGQGPEFLTYFQNEAQLDKSGLPSDRFFAERPEGSVSTLKIQRTQQEDSAVYLCASSLDNSGSNEQFFGPGTRLTVL.

This clone came up once. The chain uses TRBV6-1 and TRBJ2-7; the D gene is possibly TRBD2 (5 bases). The CDR3 has 12 amino acids. The ends were cut back, 8 bases at V and 1 base at J, with 9 bases in the middle. Germline lookup yields CDR1 MNHNS and CDR2 SASEGT. CDR3 coding DNA: TGTGCCAGCGAAAGGGAGTCCTACGAGCAGTACTTC. Residues: CASERESYEQYF.

The chain combines TRBV12-5 with TRBJ1-1; D call uncertain. Trimming took 4 bases from V and 2 from J, leaving 11 bases between them. Per the germline V gene, CDR1 is LGHNT and CDR2 is FRNRAP. The CDR3 consists of 14 residues. The CDR3: CASGSSTLNTEAFF. CDR3 nucleotide sequence: TGTGCTAGTGGTTCCTCGACTCTCAACACTGAAGCTTTCTTT.

This rearrangement joins TRBV10-3 to TRBJ2-3; 10 nucleotides agree with TRBD2. Germline CDR1 ENHRY, CDR2 SYGVKD. Unmatched junction bases numbered 10, after V lost 3 bases and J lost 1 base. CDR3 size: 18 residues. The CDR3 spells CAISDLTSGTGGTDTQYF. CDR3 coding DNA: TGTGCCATCAGTGACTTAACTAGCGGGACGGGAGGCACAGATACGCAGTATTTT.

The chain couples TRBV5-1 to TRBJ2-6; no clear D. The CDR3 contains 16 residues. Trimming left V 6 bases short and J 0 bases short, with 13 bases between. In germline, CDR1 is SGHRS, CDR2 YFSETQ. The CDR3 DNA reads TGCGCCAGCACCCTCCAGTGGTCCTCTGGGGCCAACGTCCTGACTTTC. As protein: CASTLQWSSGANVLTF.

J is TRBJ1-1 and V is TRBV18; maybe TRBD1 (6 bases). V was cut by 4 bases and J by 3 bases, with 18 bases left in between. In germline, CDR1 is KGHSH, CDR2 LQKENI. This CDR3 comprises 16 residues. The CDR3 nucleotides read TGTGCCAGCTCACGCGATTGGGGGCCGGTGCACACTGAAGCTTTCTTT. This translates into CASSRDWGPVHTEAFF.

The CDR3 loop is CASNDRGRGLATNTGELFF. CDR3 DNA sequence: TGTGCCAGCAATGACAGGGGCCGAGGACTAGCGACCAACACCGGGGAGCTGTTTTTT. The chain joins TRBV6-1 to TRBJ2-2; D perhaps matches TRBD2 (9 bases). Trimming took off 7 bases at V and 2 bases at J, with 26 bases between the two ends. Germline loops: CDR1 MNHNS, CDR2 SASEGT. The CDR3 totals 19 residues.

The genes are TRBV7-3 and TRBJ1-1; TRBD1 is a possible D gene (6 bases). The CDR3 extends over 15 amino acids. With 5 bases removed from V and 2 bases from J, the gap between germline ends came to 15 bases. Germline CDR1 reads SGHTA; CDR2 reads FQGTGA. CDR3: CASSPSGTPNTEAFF. CDR3 coding DNA: TGTGCCAGCAGCCCTTCCGGGACACCTAACACTGAAGCTTTCTTT.

The J gene is TRBJ1-1, the V gene TRBV7-2; D gene unclear. This CDR3 has 15 amino acids. The V gene's germline CDR1 is SGHTA and CDR2 FQGNSA. V lost 6 bases, J lost 9 bases, and 23 bases lay in between. As DNA, the CDR3 is TGTGCCAGCAGATCCATCGTTGAGGCAGTCCAAAAAGCTTTCTTT. Its protein is CASRSIVEAVQKAFF. Full variable domain (rest looked up from reference TRBV7-2 and TRBJ1-1): GAGVSQSPSNKVTEKGKDVELRCDPISGHTALYWYRQSLGQGLEFLIYFQGNSAPDKSGLPSDRFSAERTGGSVSTLTIQRTQQEDSAVYLCASRSIVEAVQKAFFGQGTRLTVV.

The genes are TRBV27 and TRBJ2-1; 9 nucleotides agree with TRBD1. V shed 5 bases and J 0 bases; nucleotides not matched to a gene: 5. Germline values: CDR1 MNHEY, CDR2 SMNVEV (reference sequence). This CDR3 is 16 amino acids long. The CDR3 is CASSGRQGGSYNEQFF. DNA for the CDR3: TGTGCCAGCAGTGGCCGACAGGGGGGCTCCTACAATGAGCAGTTCTTC.

This sequence joins TRBV14 and TRBJ1-2; D uncertain. The CDR3 sequence is 17 residues long. The germline V gene has CDR1 SGHDN and CDR2 FVKESK. V dropped 2 bases and J dropped 1 base, with 17 bases sitting between them. The CDR3 bases are TGTGCCAGCAGCCAACTCGTCGTCGACTGGAATAACTATGGCTACACCTTC. Its translation: CASSQLVVDWNNYGYTF. The full variable domain, its missing parts supplied by reference TRBV14 and TRBJ1-2, is EAGVTQFPSHSVIEKGQTVTLRCDPISGHDNLYWYRRVMGKEIKFLLHFVKESKQDESGMPNNRFLAERTGGTYSTLKVQPAELEDSGVYFCASSQLVVDWNNYGYTFGSGTRLTVV.